Described below is a single T cell receptor (beta chain) sequence and its context. TCRdb reanalysed the 5' RACE reads using MiXCR and keeps one entry per CDR3 protein. The table lists 45,000 to 70,000 distinct CDR3 sequences, 25% to 35% of them singletons. V was pared by 4 bases and J by 10 bases, with 14 bases between. The CDR3 extends over 12 amino acids. Germline CDR1 and CDR2: SGHTA and FQGNSA. The TCR originated in a female donor with breast cancer. The chain links TRBV7-2 to TRBJ2-7; D gene uncertain. Sequencing was carried out using tumor-infiltrating memory CD4+ T cells sorted from the breast tumor. The subset: memory CD4+ T cells, CD4+CD45RO+CD25-. The CDR3, as DNA: TGTGCCAGCAGCTCTGATTCGGCCCCCCAGTACTTC. This translates into CASSSDSAPQYF.